These 3 T cell receptor beta chains originate from one sample sequenced in a study of response to subunit inactivated influenza vaccine. TCRdb reanalysed the RT-PCR reads using MiXCR and keeps one entry per CDR3 protein. The table shows around 520,000 distinct CDR3 sequences, with 25% occurring only once. Specimen: CD4+ T cells sorted from PBMCs, collected roughly 5 days after vaccination. All receptors derive from a man aged 50 or older who received an inactivated influenza vaccine.

The chain uses TRBV3-1 and TRBJ2-7; no firm D call. This CDR3 has 14 residues. V lost 0 bases, J lost 1 base, and 7 bases lay in between. CDR1 LGHDT and CDR2 YNNKEL come from the germline V gene (reference sequence). CDR3 in DNA: TGTGCCAGCAGCCAAGATGGGCTATCCTACGAGCAGTACTTC. Translated, it gives CASSQDGLSYEQYF.

In this sample, this clonotype turned up a few times. The gene calls are TRBV5-1 and TRBJ2-7, with 7 bases aligning to TRBD1. This CDR3 has 14 amino acids. Germline V gives CDR1 SGHRS, CDR2 YFSETQ. The V and J ends lost 4 bases and 4 bases, in that order; junction bases with no gene match: 8. CDR3 residues: CASSNGQEMYEQYF. The DNA for the CDR3 is TGCGCCAGCAGCAACGGACAGGAGATGTACGAGCAGTACTTC.

This clonotype has just a few counts. This chain links TRBV7-2 with TRBJ2-5; D gene ambiguous. There are 12 residues in the CDR3. Looked up from germline, CDR1 is SGHTA and CDR2 is FQGNSA. Trimming cost V 3 bases and J 7 bases, with 9 bases left between them. CDR3 DNA sequence: TGTGCCAGCAGCTTCTACAGTCCGACCCAGTACTTC. Translated, it gives CASSFYSPTQYF.